This paragraph covers one T cell receptor (beta chain) sequence. As handled by the study authors: From reference gene primer amplification, estimates of nucleated cell counts were derived. The table came from immunoSEQ multiplex PCR; TCRdb's copy has only in-frame clones and leaves some out. The V and J calls and clone size are taken from that table; D and trimming were inferred from the DNA. Of 120,000 to 150,000 clones in the sample, roughly 85% were seen once. The CDR3 is made up of 17 amino acids. Germline-derived CDR1 and CDR2 are MRHNA and SNTAGT. V trimming: 8 bases; J trimming: 7 bases; junction bases outside the gene matches: 17. The sample belongs to a study of blood T cell repertoires in COVID-19. Study overall: Both acute and convalescent COVID-19 samples were obtained from the United States, Italy and Spain. The analysed material was cDNA or gDNA that came from T cells, B-cell-depleted T cells, or PBMCs.

The sequencing sample was made of peripheral blood. This rearrangement joins TRBV6-4 to TRBJ2-3; 11 nucleotides match TRBD1. This clonotype originated in a man in his sixties with acute or convalescent COVID-19. This CDR3 is CASGTWDRGSRTYTQYF. The CDR3 region has the DNA TGTGCCAGCGGAACCTGGGACAGGGGGTCCCGCACGTATACGCAGTATTTT.